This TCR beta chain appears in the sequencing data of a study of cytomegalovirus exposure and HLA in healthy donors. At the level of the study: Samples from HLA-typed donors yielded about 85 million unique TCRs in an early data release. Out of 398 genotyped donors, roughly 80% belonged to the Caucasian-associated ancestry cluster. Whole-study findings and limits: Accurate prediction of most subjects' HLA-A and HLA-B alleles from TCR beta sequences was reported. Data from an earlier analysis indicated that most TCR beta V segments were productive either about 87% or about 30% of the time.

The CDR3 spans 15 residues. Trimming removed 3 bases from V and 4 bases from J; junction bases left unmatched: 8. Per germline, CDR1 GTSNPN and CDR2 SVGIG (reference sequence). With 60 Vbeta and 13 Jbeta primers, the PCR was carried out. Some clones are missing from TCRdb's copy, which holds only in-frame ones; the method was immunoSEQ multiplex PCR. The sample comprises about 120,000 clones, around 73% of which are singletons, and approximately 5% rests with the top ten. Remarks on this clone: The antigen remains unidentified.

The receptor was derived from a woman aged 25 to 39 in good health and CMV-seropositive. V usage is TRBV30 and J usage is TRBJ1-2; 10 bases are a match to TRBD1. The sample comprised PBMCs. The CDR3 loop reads CAWRTDRGRGYGYTF. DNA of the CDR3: TGTGCCTGGAGGACCGACAGGGGGCGAGGCTATGGCTACACCTTC.